The 5 T cell receptor beta chains listed next were all sequenced from one sample in a study of T cell changes during pregnancy in multiple sclerosis. Produced via immunoSEQ multiplex PCR; TCRdb's table is partial and in-frame only. The profile shows about 31,000 clones, 70% to 90% of them singletons. The source was CD8+ T cells from peripheral blood mononuclear cells, collected in the second trimester of pregnancy. The origin of the receptors is a female donor with multiple sclerosis, enrolled in a pregnancy study.

V usage is TRBV6-1 and J usage is TRBJ1-2, with 10 bases lining up with TRBD1. Trimming cost V 2 bases and J 8 bases; bases outside gene matches: 8. This CDR3 contains 15 residues. Germline-derived CDR1 and CDR2 are MNHNS and SASEGT. The CDR3 DNA follows: TGTGCCAGCAGTGAATATAAGGGGACAGGGGTCGGCTACACCTTC. Its protein is CASSEYKGTGVGYTF.

This chain connects TRBV20-1 to TRBJ2-7; D not resolved. This CDR3 is 11 amino acids long. Germline V gene data show CDR1 as DFQATT and CDR2 as SNEGSKA (reference sequence). V was cut by 3 bases and J by 1 base, with 4 bases left in between. CDR3 sequence reads: CSASPSYEQYF. The CDR3 nucleotides are TGCAGTGCTAGCCCTTCCTACGAGCAGTACTTC.

V is TRBV19 and J is TRBJ2-7; tentative D call: TRBD2 (6 bases). Germline CDR1 LNHDA, CDR2 SQIVND (reference sequence). Deletions cut 3 bases from V and 4 bases from J, with 22 bases between. This CDR3 spans 17 amino acids. CDR3 in amino acids: CASSMGGWGDPQYEQYF. CDR3 nucleotide sequence: TGTGCCAGTAGTATGGGGGGTTGGGGCGATCCTCAATACGAGCAGTACTTC.

This chain uses TRBV5-1 with TRBJ1-2, with 9 bases that match TRBD1. Germline V CDR1 and CDR2: SGHRS, YFSETQ. This CDR3 comprises 15 residues. The trim removed 0 bases at V and 3 bases at J, leaving 3 bases unmatched. Written as DNA, the CDR3 is TGCGCCAGCAGCTTGGTTACAGGGGGCGACTATGGCTACACCTTC. It is translated as CASSLVTGGDYGYTF.

The J gene is TRBJ1-5, the V gene TRBV19; no definite D call. The CDR3 is 16 residues long. The germline CDR1 and CDR2 sequences are LNHDA and SQIVND (reference sequence). V was clipped by 0 bases and J by 0 bases, with 9 bases between them. The CDR3 loop reads CASSIDPLFSNQPQHF. The CDR3 nucleotides are TGTGCCAGTAGTATAGACCCTCTGTTTAGCAATCAGCCCCAGCATTTT.